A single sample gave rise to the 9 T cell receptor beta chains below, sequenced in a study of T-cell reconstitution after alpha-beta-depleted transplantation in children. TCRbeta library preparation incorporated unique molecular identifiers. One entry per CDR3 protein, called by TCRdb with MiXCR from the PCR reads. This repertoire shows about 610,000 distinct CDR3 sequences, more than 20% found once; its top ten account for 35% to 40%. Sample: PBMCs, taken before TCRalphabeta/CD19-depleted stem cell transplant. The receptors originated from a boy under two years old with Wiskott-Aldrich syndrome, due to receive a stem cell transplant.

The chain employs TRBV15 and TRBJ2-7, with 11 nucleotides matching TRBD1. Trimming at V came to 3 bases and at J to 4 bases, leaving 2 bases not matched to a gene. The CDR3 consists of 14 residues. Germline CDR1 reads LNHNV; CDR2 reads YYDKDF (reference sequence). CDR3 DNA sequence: TGTGCCACCAGCAGTGGGGACAGGGGGTACGAGCAGTACTTC. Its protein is CATSSGDRGYEQYF.

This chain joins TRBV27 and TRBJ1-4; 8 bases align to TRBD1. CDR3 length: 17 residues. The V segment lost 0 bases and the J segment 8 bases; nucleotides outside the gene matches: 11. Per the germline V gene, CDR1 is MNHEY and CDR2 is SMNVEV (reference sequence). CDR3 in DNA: TGTGCCAGCAGTTTATCGTTCAGGGGGCCGGGGCGAGAAAAACTGTTTTTT. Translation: CASSLSFRGPGREKLFF. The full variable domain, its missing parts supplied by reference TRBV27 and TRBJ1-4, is EAQVTQNPRYLITVTGKKLTVTCSQNMNHEYMSWYRQDPGLGLRQIYYSMNVEVTDKGDVPEGYKVSRKEKRNFPLILESPSPNQTSLYFCASSLSFRGPGREKLFFGSGTQLSVL.

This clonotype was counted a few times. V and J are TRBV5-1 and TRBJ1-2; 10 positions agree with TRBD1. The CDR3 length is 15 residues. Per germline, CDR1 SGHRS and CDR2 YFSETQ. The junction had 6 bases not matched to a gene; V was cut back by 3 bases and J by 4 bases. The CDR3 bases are TGCGCCAGCAGCTACGACAGGGGGCTGGTCTATGGCTACACCTTC. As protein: CASSYDRGLVYGYTF.

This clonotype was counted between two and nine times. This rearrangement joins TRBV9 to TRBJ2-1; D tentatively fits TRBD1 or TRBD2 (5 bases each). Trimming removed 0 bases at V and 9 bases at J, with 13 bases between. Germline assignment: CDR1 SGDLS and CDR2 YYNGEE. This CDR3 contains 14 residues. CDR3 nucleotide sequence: TGTGCCAGCAGCGTAGCCTTGGGGGTTTCTGAGCAGTTCTTC. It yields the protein CASSVALGVSEQFF.

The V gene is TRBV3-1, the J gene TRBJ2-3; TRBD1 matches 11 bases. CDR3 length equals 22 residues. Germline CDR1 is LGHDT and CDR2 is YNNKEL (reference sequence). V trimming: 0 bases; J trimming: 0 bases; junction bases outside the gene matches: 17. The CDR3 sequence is CASSQDFWTGGAKGTSTDTQYF. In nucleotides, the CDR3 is TGTGCCAGCAGCCAAGATTTTTGGACAGGGGGCGCGAAAGGTACTAGCACAGATACGCAGTATTTT.

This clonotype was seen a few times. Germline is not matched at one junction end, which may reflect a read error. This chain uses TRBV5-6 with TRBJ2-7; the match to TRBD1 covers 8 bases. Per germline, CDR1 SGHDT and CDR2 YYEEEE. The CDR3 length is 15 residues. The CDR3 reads CASTLGGQGPYEQYF. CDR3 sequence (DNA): TGTGCCAGCACCTTGGGAGGACAGGGTCCCTACGAGCAGTACTTC.

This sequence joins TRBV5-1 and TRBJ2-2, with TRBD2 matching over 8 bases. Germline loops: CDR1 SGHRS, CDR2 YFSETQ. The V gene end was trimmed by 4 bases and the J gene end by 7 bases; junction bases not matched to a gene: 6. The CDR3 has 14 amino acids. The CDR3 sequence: CASSSGSTYGELFF. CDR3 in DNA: TGCGCCAGCAGCAGCGGGAGTACCTACGGGGAGCTGTTTTTT.

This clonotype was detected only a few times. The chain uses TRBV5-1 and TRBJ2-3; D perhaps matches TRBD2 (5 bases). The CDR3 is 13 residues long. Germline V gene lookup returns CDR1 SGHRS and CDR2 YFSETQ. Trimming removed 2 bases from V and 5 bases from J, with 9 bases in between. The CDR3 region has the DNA TGCGCCAGCAGCTTCGTGGGGAGAGATACGCAGTATTTT. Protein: CASSFVGRDTQYF.

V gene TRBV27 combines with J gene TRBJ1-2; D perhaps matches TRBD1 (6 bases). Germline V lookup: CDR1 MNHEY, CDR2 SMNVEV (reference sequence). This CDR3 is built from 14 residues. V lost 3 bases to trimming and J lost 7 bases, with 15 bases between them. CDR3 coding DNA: TGTGCCAGCAGTTTTTCCGGGGGCTCGGGTGGCTACACCTTC. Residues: CASSFSGGSGGYTF.